What follows are 10 T cell receptor beta chains derived from one specimen sequenced in a study of blood T cell repertoires in COVID-19. Clones were read by immunoSEQ multiplex PCR, and TCRdb kept only the in-frame ones, dropping some. The repertoire includes 430,000 or so clones, around nine tenths of them detected once, and less than 1.5% sits in the top ten. The sequencing input was PBMCs or T cells enriched from blood (not recorded which). The receptor source for this set is a woman aged 18 to 35 who had been exposed to COVID-19.

V is TRBV6-5 and J is TRBJ1-5, with D unresolved. This CDR3 has 15 residues. V shed 7 bases and J shed 2 bases, with 15 bases lying between them. Germline-derived CDR1 and CDR2 are MNHEY and SVGAGI. CDR3 region: CASTVERLGNQPQHF. CDR3 DNA: TGTGCCAGCACGGTGGAGCGGTTGGGCAATCAGCCCCAGCATTTT.

The V gene is TRBV3-1 (or the pseudogene TRBV3-2), the J gene TRBJ2-2; 9 positions agree with TRBD1. The length of the CDR3 is 16 residues. From germline, CDR1 is LGHDT and CDR2 YNNKEL (reference sequence). V was pared by 1 base and J by 5 bases, with 5 bases of the junction left unmatched. In DNA, the CDR3 is TGTGCCAGCAGCCAAGGGGTTGGGACAGGGACCGGGGAGCTGTTTTTT. This sequence encodes CASSQGVGTGTGELFF.

The rearrangement uses TRBV7-6 and TRBJ1-6; D may be TRBD1 (6 bases). Trimming left V 3 bases short and J 8 bases short, with 11 bases between. CDR3 length equals 14 residues. Looked up from germline, CDR1 is SGHVS and CDR2 is FNYEAQ. CDR3 amino acids: CASSFGGADSPLHF. CDR3 in DNA: TGTGCCAGCAGCTTTGGGGGCGCGGATTCACCCCTCCACTTT.

This chain links TRBV18 with TRBJ2-3, with D maybe TRBD1 (6 bases). V dropped 8 bases and J dropped 5 bases, with 8 bases sitting between them. From germline, CDR1 is KGHSH and CDR2 LQKENI. This CDR3 spans 11 amino acids. CDR3 nucleotide sequence: TGTGCCAGCGCGACAGGAGATACGCAGTATTTT. Translated: CASATGDTQYF.

V is TRBV2 and J is TRBJ2-1; D perhaps matches TRBD2 (5 bases). The CDR3 sequence is 15 residues long. Looked up from germline, CDR1 is SNHLY and CDR2 is FYNNEI. V gave up 0 bases and J gave up 3 bases, with 9 bases separating them. The CDR3 bases are TGTGCCAGCAGTGAAGCAGCGGCATTCTACAATGAGCAGTTCTTC. Amino acid sequence: CASSEAAAFYNEQFF.

The V call is TRBV7-6, the J call TRBJ2-1; 15 bases line up with TRBD2. Germline V gene data show CDR1 as SGHVS and CDR2 as FNYEAQ. This CDR3 is 13 amino acids long. V lost 5 bases and J lost 15; bases outside the gene matches: 5. The CDR3 protein is CASSPGTSGRWFF. The CDR3 bases are TGTGCCAGCAGCCCCGGGACTAGCGGGAGGTGGTTCTTC.

A word on this clone: In the same sample, other DNA sequences code for this CDR3. This sequence joins TRBV15 and TRBJ1-6, with D unresolved. The CDR3 spans 14 residues. The germline V gene has CDR1 LNHNV and CDR2 YYDKDF (reference sequence). Trimming shortened V by 0 bases and J by 6 bases, and 6 bases separated the two germline ends. CDR3 amino acids: CATSRDGSNSPLHF. The CDR3 nucleotides read TGTGCCACCAGCAGAGATGGGAGTAATTCACCCCTCCACTTT.

This chain uses TRBV4-1 with TRBJ1-1; 10 bases match TRBD1. Trimming removed 1 base from V and 2 bases from J; junction bases left unmatched: 4. CDR1 and CDR2 (germline): MGHRA, YSYEKL. CDR3 length equals 16 residues. CDR3 protein: CASSQGGTGDNTEAFF. The CDR3, as DNA: TGCGCCAGCAGCCAAGGCGGGACAGGGGACAACACTGAAGCTTTCTTT.

The chain employs TRBV4-2 and TRBJ1-5, with TRBD1 identical over 10 bases. Germline-derived CDR1 and CDR2 are LGHNA and YNFKEQ. The CDR3 loop spans 18 amino acids. V shed 2 bases and J 3 bases; nucleotides not matched to a gene: 10. CDR3 region: CASSQLGMGQGNNQPQHF. The CDR3 DNA is TGTGCCAGCAGCCAACTTGGTATGGGACAGGGGAACAATCAGCCCCAGCATTTT.

The rearrangement links TRBV6-2 or TRBV6-3 to TRBJ2-7, with 8 bases that match TRBD1. V was pared by 5 bases and J by 6 bases, with 12 bases of the junction left unmatched. The CDR3 contains 15 residues. The germline CDR1 and CDR2 sequences are MNHEY and SVGEGT. CDR3 sequence: CASSVGGTGQGEQYF. The CDR3 DNA is TGTGCCAGCAGTGTAGGGGGGACAGGACAAGGCGAGCAGTACTTC.